This T cell receptor beta chain was retrieved from a study of blood T cell repertoires in COVID-19. The germline V and J ends were trimmed by 3 bases and 0 bases, with 13 bases remaining between them. The V gene's germline CDR1 is MNHEY and CDR2 SMNVEV (reference sequence). The CDR3 is made up of 16 amino acids. Profiled with immunoSEQ multiplex PCR; TCRdb holds only in-frame clones, not every one. The table lists 120,000 to 150,000 clones, over 60% of them singletons, with about an eighth in the top ten. This receptor was taken from an elderly man with acute or convalescent COVID-19. The V gene is TRBV27, the J gene TRBJ2-3, with a weak D call TRBD1 (5 bases). Sequencing was done on a sample of peripheral blood. The CDR3 DNA reads as TGTGCCAGCAGTTTCCAGGGTTTGTCTAGCACAGATACGCAGTATTTT. Translation gives CASSFQGLSSTDTQYF.